This T cell receptor beta chain comes out of a study of blood T cell repertoires in COVID-19. For the study at large: Some COVID-19 samples were acute and others convalescent; all came from the United States, Italy and Spain. The cDNA or gDNA used as material had been derived from T cells, B-cell-depleted T cells, or PBMCs.

The authors' processing: Amplified reference gene primers provided the basis for estimating nucleated cell counts. The assay was immunoSEQ multiplex PCR, and TCRdb's table has in-frame clones only and misses some. V, J and clone size derive from that table, while D and trimming were established from the DNA sequence. This sample has more than 150,000 clones; under 85% occur once, and the top ten carry 17%. From germline, CDR1 is SGHVS and CDR2 FNYEAQ. The length of the CDR3 is 18 residues. The junction had 14 bases not matched to a gene; V was cut back by 5 bases and J by 2 bases. The receptor was isolated from a man aged 55 to 70 with active or convalescent COVID-19. The sequencing input was peripheral blood. This sequence joins TRBV7-6 and TRBJ2-2; 7 bases match TRBD1. Here the CDR3 DNA reads TGTGCCAGCAGCCCCCTCGACAGGGCCTACCTCAACACCGGGGAGCTGTTTTTT. Translation: CASSPLDRAYLNTGELFF.